This T cell receptor beta chain was obtained from a study of blood T cell repertoires in COVID-19. About the research overall: Sites in the United States, Italy and Spain provided acute and convalescent COVID-19 samples.

Germline V CDR1 and CDR2: SGHTA, FQGNSA. Trimming removed 8 bases from V and 4 bases from J; junction bases left unmatched: 6. The length of the CDR3 is 14 residues. The table lists this clone with a count of one. Study processing details: Using reference gene primer amplification, nucleated cell counts were estimated. Profiled with immunoSEQ multiplex PCR; TCRdb holds only in-frame clones, not every one. V and J calls and clone size come straight from that table; D and trimming were deduced from the DNA. Among over 120,000 clones, nearly 85% were seen once, and the ten largest hold roughly 45%. This receptor was taken from a human donor in a cohort sampled during active COVID-19. Sequenced sample: peripheral blood. The chain is built from TRBV7-2 and TRBJ1-2; 11 bases fit TRBD1. CDR3 residues: CASQRTGGVYGYTF. In DNA form, the CDR3 reads TGTGCCAGCCAGAGGACAGGGGGCGTCTATGGCTACACCTTC. The whole variable domain, remainder taken from reference TRBV7-2 and TRBJ1-2, is GAGVSQSPSNKVTEKGKDVELRCDPISGHTALYWYRQSLGQGLEFLIYFQGNSAPDKSGLPSDRFSAERTGGSVSTLTIQRTQQEDSAVYLCASQRTGGVYGYTFGSGTRLTVV.